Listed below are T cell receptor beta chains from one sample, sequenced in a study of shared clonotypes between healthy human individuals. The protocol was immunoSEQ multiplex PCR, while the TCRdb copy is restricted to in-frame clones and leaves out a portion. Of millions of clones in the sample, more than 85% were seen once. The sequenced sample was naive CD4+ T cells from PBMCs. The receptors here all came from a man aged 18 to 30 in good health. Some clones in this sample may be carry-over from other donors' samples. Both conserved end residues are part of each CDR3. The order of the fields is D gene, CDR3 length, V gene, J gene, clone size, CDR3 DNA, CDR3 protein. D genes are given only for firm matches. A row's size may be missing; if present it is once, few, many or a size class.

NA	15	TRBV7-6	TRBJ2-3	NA	TGTGCCAGCAGCCAGAACAGTTTTAGCACAGATACGCAGTATTTT	CASSQNSFSTDTQYF
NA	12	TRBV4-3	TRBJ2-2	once	TGCGCCAGCAGCCAAGTTGCCGGGGAGCTGTTTTTT	CASSQVAGELFF
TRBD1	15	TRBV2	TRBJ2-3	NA	TGTGCCAGCAGCGCGGACAGGGACCTCACAGATACGCAGTATTTT	CASSADRDLTDTQYF
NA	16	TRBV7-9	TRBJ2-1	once	TGTGCCAGCAGCTACCCTCCGGGACAAGTAAGCGATGAGCAGTTCTTC	CASSYPPGQVSDEQFF
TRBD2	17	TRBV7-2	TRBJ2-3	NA	TGTGCCAGCAGCTTAGCGGGGCTAGCGGTGAGCACAGATACGCAGTATTTT	CASSLAGLAVSTDTQYF
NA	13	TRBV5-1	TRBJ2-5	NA	TGCGCCAGCAGCTCCCAGCGGCAAGAGACCCAGTACTTC	CASSSQRQETQYF
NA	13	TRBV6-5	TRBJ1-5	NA	TGTGCCAGCAGTTACTCGTTAAATCAGCCCCAGCATTTT	CASSYSLNQPQHF
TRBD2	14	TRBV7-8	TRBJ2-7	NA	TGTGCCAGCAGCCGGACTAGGACAAGCGACGAGCAGTACTTC	CASSRTRTSDEQYF
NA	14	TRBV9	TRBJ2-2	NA	TGTGCCAGCAGCGCCCAGGGCTCCGCCGGGGAGCTGTTTTTT	CASSAQGSAGELFF
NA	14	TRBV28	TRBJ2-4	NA	TGTGCCACCCAAGGAGGGCAGGGGACAAACATTCAGTACTTC	CATQGGQGTNIQYF
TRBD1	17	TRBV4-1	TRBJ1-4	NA	TGCGCCAGCAGCCAACGAGCCCCGACGACAGGGGGGGAAAAACTGTTTTTT	CASSQRAPTTGGEKLFF
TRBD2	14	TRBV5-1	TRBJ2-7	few	TGCGCCAGCAGCACGACTAGCGGGAGCTACGAGCAGTACTTC	CASSTTSGSYEQYF
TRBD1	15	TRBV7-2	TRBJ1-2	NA	TGTGCCAGCAGCTTAGTCCAGACAGGGGGCAAGGGCTACACCTTC	CASSLVQTGGKGYTF
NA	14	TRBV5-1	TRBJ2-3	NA	TGCGCCAGCAGCTTGTTATTAGCAGCAGATACGCAGTATTTT	CASSLLLAADTQYF
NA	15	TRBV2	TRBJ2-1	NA	TGTGCCAGCAGTGATCTGGACAGGAGGGTGACTGAGCAGTTCTTC	CASSDLDRRVTEQFF
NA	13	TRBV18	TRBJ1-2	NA	TGTGCCAGCTCACCACTCGCCGTCTATGGCTACACCTTC	CASSPLAVYGYTF
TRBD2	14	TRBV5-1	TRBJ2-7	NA	TGCGCCAGCAGCTTTGCTAGCGGGGACTACGAGCAGTACTTC	CASSFASGDYEQYF
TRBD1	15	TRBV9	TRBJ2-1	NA	TGTGCCAGCAGCGTAGAGGGACAGGGGAGCTATGAGCAGTTCTTC	CASSVEGQGSYEQFF
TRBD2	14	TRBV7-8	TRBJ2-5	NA	TGTGCCAGCAGCCGAATCGTAGCGGGAGAGACCCAGTACTTC	CASSRIVAGETQYF
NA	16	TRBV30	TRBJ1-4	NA	TGTGCCTGGACCGAAACTGGGGCAGGAACTAATGAAAAACTGTTTTTT	CAWTETGAGTNEKLFF
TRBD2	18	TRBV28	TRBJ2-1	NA	TGTGCCAGCAGTCAACCGAGCTGGACTAGCGGGGCTTACAATGAGCAGTTCTTC	CASSQPSWTSGAYNEQFF
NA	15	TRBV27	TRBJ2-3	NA	TGTGCCAGCACCCCTGGGGAACAGAGCACAGATACGCAGTATTTT	CASTPGEQSTDTQYF
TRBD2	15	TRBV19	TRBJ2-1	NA	TGTGCCAGTAGCGCCGGGACTAGCGGGAGCAATGAGCAGTTCTTC	CASSAGTSGSNEQFF
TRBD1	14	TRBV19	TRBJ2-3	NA	TGTGCCAGTAGTGACAGGGTAGGGACAGATACGCAGTATTTT	CASSDRVGTDTQYF
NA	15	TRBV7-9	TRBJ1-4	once	TGTGCCAGCAGCTCACAAGGACAGCGTAATGAAAAACTGTTTTTT	CASSSQGQRNEKLFF
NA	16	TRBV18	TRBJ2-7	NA	TGTGCCAGCTCACCACTACCGGGGACAAATTCCTACGAGCAGTACTTC	CASSPLPGTNSYEQYF
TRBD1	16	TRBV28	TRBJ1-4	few	TGTGCCAGCAGATCCGGGACAGGGAACATGTGGCAAAAACTGTTTTTT	CASRSGTGNMWQKLFF
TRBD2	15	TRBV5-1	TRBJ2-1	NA	TGCGCCAGCAGCTTGGGAGCGGGAGGCTACAATGAGCAGTTCTTC	CASSLGAGGYNEQFF
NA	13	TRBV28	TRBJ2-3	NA	TGTGCCAGCAGGACCGGGACACCCAATACGCAGTATTTT	CASRTGTPNTQYF
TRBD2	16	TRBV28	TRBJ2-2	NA	TGTGCCAGCAGTTTATTGGGACTAGCGGGAGCCCGGGAGCTGTTTTTT	CASSLLGLAGARELFF
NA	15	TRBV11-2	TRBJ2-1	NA	TGTGCCAGCAGCTTAGCCGGGGGCTCCTACAATGAGCAGTTCTTC	CASSLAGGSYNEQFF
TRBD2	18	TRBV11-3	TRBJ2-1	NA	TGTGCCAGCAGCTTAGATGGGGGAGCGGGGGTCTCCTACAATGAGCAGTTCTTC	CASSLDGGAGVSYNEQFF
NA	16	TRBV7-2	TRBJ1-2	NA	TGTGCCAGCAGCTTAGCGCTAGGAGGAGTCCGCTATGGCTACACCTTC	CASSLALGGVRYGYTF
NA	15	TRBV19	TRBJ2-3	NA	TGTGCCAGTAGTATAGAGGAAGTCGGCACAGATACGCAGTATTTT	CASSIEEVGTDTQYF
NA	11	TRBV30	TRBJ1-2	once	TGTGCCGGAAGGGGGACACATGGCTACACCTTC	CAGRGTHGYTF
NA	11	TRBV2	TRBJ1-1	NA	TGTGCCAGCGGATACCACACTGAAGCTTTCTTT	CASGYHTEAFF
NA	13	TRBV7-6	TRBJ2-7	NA	TGTGCCAGCAGCTTAGTAGGGATTAGCGAGCAGTACTTC	CASSLVGISEQYF
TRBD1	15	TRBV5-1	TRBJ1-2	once	TGCGCCAGCAGCTTTGGACAGGAAGCTAACTATGGCTACACCTTC	CASSFGQEANYGYTF
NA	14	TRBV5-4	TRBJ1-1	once	TGTGCCAGCAGCTTGGTTCGGGGCTCCACTGAAGCTTTCTTT	CASSLVRGSTEAFF
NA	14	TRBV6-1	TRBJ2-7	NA	TGTGCCAGCAGTGAAGGAGGAGCCTCCTACGAGCAGTACTTC	CASSEGGASYEQYF
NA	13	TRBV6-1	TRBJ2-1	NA	TGTGCCAGCAGGGAGGCCAGGAGTGATGAGCAGTTCTTC	CASREARSDEQFF
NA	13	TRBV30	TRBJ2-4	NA	TGTGCCTGGAGCGCCTCTAGGGGAAACATTCAGTACTTC	CAWSASRGNIQYF
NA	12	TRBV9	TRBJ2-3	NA	TGTGCCAGCAGCGTTAGCACAGATACGCAGTATTTT	CASSVSTDTQYF
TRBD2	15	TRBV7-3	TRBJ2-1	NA	TGTGCCAGCAGCGTTAGCGGGAGGGCCTACAATGAGCAGTTCTTC	CASSVSGRAYNEQFF
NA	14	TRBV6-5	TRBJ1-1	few	TGTGCCAGCAGTCAGCCCACAGTGAACACTGAAGCTTTCTTT	CASSQPTVNTEAFF
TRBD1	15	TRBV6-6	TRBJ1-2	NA	TGTGCCAGCAGTTCCCAGGACAGGGGAAACTATGGCTACACCTTC	CASSSQDRGNYGYTF
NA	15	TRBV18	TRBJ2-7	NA	TGTGCCAGCTCACCCCCTTCTAAGGGAGACTACGAGCAGTACTTC	CASSPPSKGDYEQYF
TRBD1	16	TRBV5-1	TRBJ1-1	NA	TGCGCCAGCAGCTTAGACAGGGTTCGTCTGAACACTGAAGCTTTCTTT	CASSLDRVRLNTEAFF
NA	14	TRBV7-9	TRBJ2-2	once	TGTGCCAGCAGCTTAGTAGGGGAGGCCGGGGAGCTGTTTTTT	CASSLVGEAGELFF
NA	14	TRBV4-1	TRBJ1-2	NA	TGCGCCAGCAGCCAAGCAGGGGCTGGCTATGGCTACACCTTC	CASSQAGAGYGYTF
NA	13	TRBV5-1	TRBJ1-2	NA	TGCGCCAGCAGCTTGGACCAGAACTATGGCTACACCTTC	CASSLDQNYGYTF
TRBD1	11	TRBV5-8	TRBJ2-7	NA	TGTGCCGACAGGGCTTCCTACGAGCAGTACTTC	CADRASYEQYF
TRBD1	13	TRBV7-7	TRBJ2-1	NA	TGTGCCAGCAGCTTCAGACAGGGGGATGAGCAGTTCTTC	CASSFRQGDEQFF
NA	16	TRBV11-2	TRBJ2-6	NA	TGTGCCAGCAGCTTATTCCAGGGAGCTGGGGCCAACGTCCTGACTTTC	CASSLFQGAGANVLTF
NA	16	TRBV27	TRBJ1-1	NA	TGTGCCAGCAGTTTAATCGGGGACCCACCGAGGACTGAAGCTTTCTTT	CASSLIGDPPRTEAFF
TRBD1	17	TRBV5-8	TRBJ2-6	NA	TGTGCCAGCAGCTCTGGGACAGGGGACTCTGGGGCCAACGTCCTGACTTTC	CASSSGTGDSGANVLTF
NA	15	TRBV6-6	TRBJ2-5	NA	TGTGCCAGCAGTTACCCAGGCGGGGCCAGGGAGACCCAGTACTTC	CASSYPGGARETQYF
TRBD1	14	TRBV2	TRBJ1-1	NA	TGTGCCAGCAGTTGGACAGGATCCCCCACTGAAGCTTTCTTT	CASSWTGSPTEAFF
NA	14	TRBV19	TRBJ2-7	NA	TGTGCCAGTAGTATACCGGGACGGTCCTACGAGCAGTACTTC	CASSIPGRSYEQYF